This record concerns one TCR beta chain sequence. As yet, its antigen is unknown. These data come from a study of T cells in localized non-small cell lung cancer. General observations from the study: Higher adjacent-lung clonality was associated with shorter survival. Turning up in adjacent lung were a median roughly 62 of the top 100 tumor clones. Uninvolved nearby lung showed the greatest T cell clonality, exceeding that found in tumor.

Repertoires were generated with immunoSEQ multiplex PCR, while TCRdb's copy carries only in-frame clones and drops some. The table shows around 91,000 clones, with over 80% occurring only once. The TCR originated in a man aged 40-75 years with stage I squamous cell lung carcinoma. Sample: peripheral blood, taken before any cancer treatment.

Here the CDR3 DNA reads TGTGCCAGCAGTCCAGGGGGCGCTGGGGCCAACGTCCTGACTTTC. This translates into CASSPGGAGANVLTF. V and J are TRBV7-2 and TRBJ2-6; 8 nucleotides align to TRBD1. Germline V gives CDR1 SGHTA, CDR2 FQGNSA. The CDR3 is 15 residues long. J lost 2 bases, V lost 6 bases, and 3 bases had no gene match.